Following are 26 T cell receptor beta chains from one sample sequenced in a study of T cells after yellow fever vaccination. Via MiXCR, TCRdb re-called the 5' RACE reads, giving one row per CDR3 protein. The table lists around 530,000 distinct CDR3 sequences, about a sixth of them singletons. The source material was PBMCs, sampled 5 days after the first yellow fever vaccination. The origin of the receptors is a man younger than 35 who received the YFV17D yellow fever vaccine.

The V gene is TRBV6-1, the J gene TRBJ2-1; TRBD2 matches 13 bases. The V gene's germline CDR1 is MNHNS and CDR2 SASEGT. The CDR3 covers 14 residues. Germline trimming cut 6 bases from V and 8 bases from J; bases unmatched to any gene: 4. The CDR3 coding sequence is TGTGCCAGCAGCGGACTAGCGGGGGTTCATGAGCAGTTCTTC. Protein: CASSGLAGVHEQFF.

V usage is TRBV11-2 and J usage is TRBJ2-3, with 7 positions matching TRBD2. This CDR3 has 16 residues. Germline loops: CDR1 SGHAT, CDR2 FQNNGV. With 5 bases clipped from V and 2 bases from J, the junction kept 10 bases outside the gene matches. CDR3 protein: CASSLRTSTYTDTQYF. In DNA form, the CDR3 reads TGTGCCAGCAGCCTGAGGACTAGTACGTACACAGATACGCAGTATTTT.

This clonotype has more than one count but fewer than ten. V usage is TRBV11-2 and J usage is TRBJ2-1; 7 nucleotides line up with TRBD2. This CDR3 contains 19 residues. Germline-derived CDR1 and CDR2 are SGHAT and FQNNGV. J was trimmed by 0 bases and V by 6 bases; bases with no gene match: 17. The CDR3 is CASRMLSGAPSISYNEQFF. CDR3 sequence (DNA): TGTGCCAGCAGAATGTTGAGCGGGGCACCTTCGATCTCCTACAATGAGCAGTTCTTC.

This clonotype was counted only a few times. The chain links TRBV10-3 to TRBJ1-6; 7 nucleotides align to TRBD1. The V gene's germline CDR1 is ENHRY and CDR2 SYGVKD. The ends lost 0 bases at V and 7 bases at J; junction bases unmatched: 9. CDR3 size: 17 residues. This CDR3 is CAISESRSGQMNSPLHF. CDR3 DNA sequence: TGTGCCATCAGTGAGTCGCGATCGGGACAGATGAATTCACCCCTCCACTTT.

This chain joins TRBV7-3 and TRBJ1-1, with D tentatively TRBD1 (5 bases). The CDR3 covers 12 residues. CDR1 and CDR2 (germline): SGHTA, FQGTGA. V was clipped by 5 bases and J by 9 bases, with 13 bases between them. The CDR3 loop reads CASSADSSKAFF. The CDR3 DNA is TGTGCCAGCAGCGCAGACAGCAGCAAAGCTTTCTTT.

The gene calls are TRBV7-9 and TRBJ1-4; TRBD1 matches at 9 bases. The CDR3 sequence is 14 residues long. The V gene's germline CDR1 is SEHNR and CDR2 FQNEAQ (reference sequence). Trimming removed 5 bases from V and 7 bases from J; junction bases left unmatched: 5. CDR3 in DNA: TGTGCCAGCAGCGCCCGGGACAGGGCTGAAAAACTGTTTTTT. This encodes CASSARDRAEKLFF.

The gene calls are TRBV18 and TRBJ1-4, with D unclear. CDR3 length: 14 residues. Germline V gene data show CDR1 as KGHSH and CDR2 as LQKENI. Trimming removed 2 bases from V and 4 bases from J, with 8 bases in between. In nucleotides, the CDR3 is TGTGCCAGCTCACCAAACAGATTTAATGAAAAACTGTTTTTT. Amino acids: CASSPNRFNEKLFF. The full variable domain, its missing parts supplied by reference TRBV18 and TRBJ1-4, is NAGVMQNPRHLVRRRGQEARLRCSPMKGHSHVYWYRQLPEEGLKFMVYLQKENIIDESGMPKERFSAEFPKEGPSILRIQQVVRGDSAAYFCASSPNRFNEKLFFGSGTQLSVL.

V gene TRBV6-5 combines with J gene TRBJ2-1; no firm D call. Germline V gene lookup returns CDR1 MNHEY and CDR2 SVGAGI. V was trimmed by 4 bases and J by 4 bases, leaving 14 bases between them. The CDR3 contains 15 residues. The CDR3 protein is CASSSRTGRYNEQFF. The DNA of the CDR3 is TGTGCCAGCAGTTCCCGGACGGGCAGGTACAATGAGCAGTTCTTC.

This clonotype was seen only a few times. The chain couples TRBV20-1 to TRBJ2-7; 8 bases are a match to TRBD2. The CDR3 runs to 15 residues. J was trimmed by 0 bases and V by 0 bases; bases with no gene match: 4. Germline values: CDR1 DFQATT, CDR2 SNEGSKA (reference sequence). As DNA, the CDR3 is TGCAGTGCTAGAGATAGCGGGGAGAGCTCCTACGAGCAGTACTTC. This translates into CSARDSGESSYEQYF.

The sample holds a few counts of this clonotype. The CDR3 loop reads CASNTVLTGPNEKLFF. CDR3 DNA sequence: TGTGCCAGTAATACGGTCCTTACAGGGCCTAATGAAAAACTGTTTTTT. V usage is TRBV19 and J usage is TRBJ1-4; D perhaps matches TRBD1 (6 bases). In germline, CDR1 is LNHDA, CDR2 SQIVND (reference sequence). The CDR3 has 16 amino acids. V lost 7 bases, J lost 3 bases, and 18 bases lay in between.

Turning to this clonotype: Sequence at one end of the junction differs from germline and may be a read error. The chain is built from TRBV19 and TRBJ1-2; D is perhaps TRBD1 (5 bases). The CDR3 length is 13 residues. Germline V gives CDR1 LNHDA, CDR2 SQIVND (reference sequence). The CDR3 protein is CASSVTGARGFTF. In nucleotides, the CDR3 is TGTGCCAGTAGTGTCACCGGGGCGCGTGGCTTCACCTTC.

The CDR3 bases are TGCGCCAGCAGCCAGGGACTCCGGAATGAGCAGTTCTTC. Translation gives CASSQGLRNEQFF. The chain recombines TRBV4-3 with TRBJ2-1; D may be TRBD2 (6 bases). CDR1 LGHNA and CDR2 YSLEER come from the germline V gene. V lost 3 bases and J lost 7, with 10 bases in between. CDR3 size: 13 residues.

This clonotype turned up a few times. The CDR3, as DNA: TGTGCCAGCAGGTTCCTTCGGCAGCCCCAGCATTTT. It translates to CASRFLRQPQHF. The J gene is TRBJ1-5, the V gene TRBV28; D is uncertain. This CDR3 region has 12 residues. Germline lookup yields CDR1 MDHEN and CDR2 SYDVKM. The ends were cut back, 6 bases at V and 7 bases at J, with 10 bases in the middle.

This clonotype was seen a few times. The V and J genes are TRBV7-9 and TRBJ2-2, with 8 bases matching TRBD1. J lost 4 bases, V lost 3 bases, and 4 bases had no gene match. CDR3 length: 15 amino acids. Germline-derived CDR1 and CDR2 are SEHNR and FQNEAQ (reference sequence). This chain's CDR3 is CASSFDTGGTGELFF. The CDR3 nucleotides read TGTGCCAGCAGCTTCGACACAGGGGGCACCGGGGAGCTGTTTTTT.

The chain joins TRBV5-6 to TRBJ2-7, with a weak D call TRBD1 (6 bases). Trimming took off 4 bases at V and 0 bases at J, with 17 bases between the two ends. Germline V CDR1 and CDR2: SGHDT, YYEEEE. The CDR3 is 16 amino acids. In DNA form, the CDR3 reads TGTGCCAGCAGCGGGGGCCGGGACACATACTCCTACGAGCAGTACTTC. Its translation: CASSGGRDTYSYEQYF.

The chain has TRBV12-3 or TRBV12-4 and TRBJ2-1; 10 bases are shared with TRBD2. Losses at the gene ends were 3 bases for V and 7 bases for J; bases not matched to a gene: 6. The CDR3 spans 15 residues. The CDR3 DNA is TGTGCCAGCAGTTTTGTAGCGGGGGGCGCGAATGAGCAGTTCTTC. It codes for CASSFVAGGANEQFF.

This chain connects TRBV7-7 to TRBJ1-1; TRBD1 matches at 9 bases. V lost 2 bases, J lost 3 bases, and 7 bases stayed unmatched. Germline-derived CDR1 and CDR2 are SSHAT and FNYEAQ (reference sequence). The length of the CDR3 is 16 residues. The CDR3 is CASSLPATGGDTEAFF. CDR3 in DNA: TGTGCCAGCAGCTTACCCGCGACAGGGGGGGACACTGAAGCTTTCTTT.

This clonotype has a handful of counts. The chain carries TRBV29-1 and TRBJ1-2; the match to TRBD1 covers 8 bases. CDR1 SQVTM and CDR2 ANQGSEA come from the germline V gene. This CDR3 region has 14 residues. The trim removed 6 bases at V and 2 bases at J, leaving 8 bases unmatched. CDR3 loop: CSVGLTGANYGYTF. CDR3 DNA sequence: TGCAGCGTAGGCCTGACAGGGGCAAACTATGGCTACACCTTC.

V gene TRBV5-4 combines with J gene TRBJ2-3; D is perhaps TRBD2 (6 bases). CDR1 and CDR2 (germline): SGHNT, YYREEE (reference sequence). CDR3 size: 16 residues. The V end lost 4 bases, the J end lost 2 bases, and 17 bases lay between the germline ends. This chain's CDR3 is CASSPNRDSYTDTQYF. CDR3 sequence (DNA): TGTGCCAGCAGCCCTAACCGGGACTCTTACACAGATACGCAGTATTTT.

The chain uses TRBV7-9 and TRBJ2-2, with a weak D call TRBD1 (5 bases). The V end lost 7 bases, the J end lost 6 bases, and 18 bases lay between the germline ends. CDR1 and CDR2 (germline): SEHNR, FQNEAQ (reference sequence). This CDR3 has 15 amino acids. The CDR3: CASKGASYGAGELFF. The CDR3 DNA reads TGTGCCAGCAAAGGGGCGTCCTACGGCGCCGGGGAGCTGTTTTTT.

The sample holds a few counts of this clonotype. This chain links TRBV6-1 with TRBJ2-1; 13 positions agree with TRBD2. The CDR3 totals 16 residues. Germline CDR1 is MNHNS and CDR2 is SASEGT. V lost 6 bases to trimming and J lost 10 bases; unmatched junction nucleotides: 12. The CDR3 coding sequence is TGTGCCAGCAGCAATAATCGACTAGCGGGGGGCTGGGAGCAGTTCTTC. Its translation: CASSNNRLAGGWEQFF.

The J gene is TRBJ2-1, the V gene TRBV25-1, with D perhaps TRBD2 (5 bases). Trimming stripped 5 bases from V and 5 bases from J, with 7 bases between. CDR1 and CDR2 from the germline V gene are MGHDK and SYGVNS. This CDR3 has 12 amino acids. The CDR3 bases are TGTGCCAGCAGTCCCGGGGACAATGAGCAGTTCTTC. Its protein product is CASSPGDNEQFF.

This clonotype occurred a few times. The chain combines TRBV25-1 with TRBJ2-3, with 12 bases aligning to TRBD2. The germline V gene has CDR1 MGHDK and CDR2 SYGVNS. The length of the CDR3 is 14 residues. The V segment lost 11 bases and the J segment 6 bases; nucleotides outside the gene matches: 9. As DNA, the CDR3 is TGTGCCTGTCGCTCTAGCGGGGGGGGCGATACGCAGTATTTT. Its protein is CACRSSGGGDTQYF.

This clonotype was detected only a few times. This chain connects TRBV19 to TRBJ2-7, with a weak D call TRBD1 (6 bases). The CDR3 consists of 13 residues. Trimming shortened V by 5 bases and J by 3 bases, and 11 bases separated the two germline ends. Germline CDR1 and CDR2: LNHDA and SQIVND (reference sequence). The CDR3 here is CASSLQQGYEQYV. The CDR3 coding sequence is TGTGCCAGTAGTCTTCAACAGGGCTACGAGCAGTACGTC.

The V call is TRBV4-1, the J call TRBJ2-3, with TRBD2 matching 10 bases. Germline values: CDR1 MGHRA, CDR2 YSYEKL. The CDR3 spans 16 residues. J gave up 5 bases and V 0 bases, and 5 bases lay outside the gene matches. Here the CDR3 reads CASSQERPSGGDTQYF. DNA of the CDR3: TGCGCCAGCAGCCAAGAACGGCCTAGCGGGGGAGATACGCAGTATTTT.

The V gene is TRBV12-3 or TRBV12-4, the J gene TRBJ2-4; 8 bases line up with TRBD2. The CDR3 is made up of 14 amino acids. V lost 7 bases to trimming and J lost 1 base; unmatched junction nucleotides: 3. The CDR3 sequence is CASTPGGAKNIQYF. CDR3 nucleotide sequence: TGTGCCAGCACCCCGGGGGGGGCCAAAAACATTCAGTACTTC.